This T cell receptor (beta chain) is drawn from a study of patients and donors after allogeneic stem cell transplantation (TCRdb year 2020). For CDR1 and CDR2, the germline V gene lists MNHNS and SASEGT. Trimming takes 5 bases from V and 0 bases from J, and the germline ends sit 11 bases apart. The CDR3 has 15 amino acids, counting the end cysteine and phenylalanine. Of the read, only the CDR3 DNA is kept; its 45 bases are in frame from base 1. Regarding this clonotype: There is no known antigen for this receptor. Qualities for individual bases were not recorded, and no much larger clone is one base off.

The library was made by RT-PCR. Instrument used: NextSeq 550. TCRdb redid the processing of the public reads, applying fastp at Q25 and MiXCR, and retained in-frame beta chains. Every entry covers one CDR3 protein and lists the most common genes and DNA from its rows. Recorded for this sample are roughly 150,000 distinct CDR3 sequences; 24% of them occurred a single time. The ten largest make up 26% of the sample. Source material: blood, either unsorted or a sorted T cell fraction (not recorded which). The TCR originated in a human donor who was either an allogeneic HSCT recipient or a stem cell or donor lymphocyte infusion donor (not recorded which). It is not recorded whose cells these are; they may come from a transplant donor. In this chain, TRBV6-1 is recombined with TRBJ1-3; the D gene cannot be resolved reliably. The DNA sequence reads TGTGCCAGCAGTAATTCACCCACCTCTGGAAACACCATATATTTT. Translation gives CASSNSPTSGNTIYF.